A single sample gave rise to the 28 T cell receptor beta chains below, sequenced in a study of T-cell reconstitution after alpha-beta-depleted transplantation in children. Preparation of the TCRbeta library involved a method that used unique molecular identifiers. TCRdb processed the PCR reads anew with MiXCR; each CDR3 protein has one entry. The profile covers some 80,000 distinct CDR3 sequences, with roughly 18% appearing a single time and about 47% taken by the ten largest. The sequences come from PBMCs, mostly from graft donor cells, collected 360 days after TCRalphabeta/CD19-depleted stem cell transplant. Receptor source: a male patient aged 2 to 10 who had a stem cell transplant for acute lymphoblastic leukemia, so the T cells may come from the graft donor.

CDR3 amino acids: CASSSPQGLDGELFF. CDR3 DNA: TGTGCCAGCAGCTCGCCACAGGGGCTGGACGGGGAGCTGTTTTTT. The chain couples TRBV3-1 to TRBJ2-2; 7 nucleotides agree with TRBD1. The CDR3 runs to 15 residues. The germline gives CDR1 LGHDT, CDR2 YNNKEL (reference sequence). Unmatched junction bases numbered 10, after V lost 5 bases and J lost 7 bases. The full variable domain, completed using reference TRBV3-1 and TRBJ2-2, is DTAVSQTPKYLVTQMGNDKSIKCEQNLGHDTMYWYKQDSKKFLKIMFSYNNKELIINETVPNRFSPKSPDKAHLNLHINSLELGDSAVYFCASSSPQGLDGELFFGEGSRLTVL.

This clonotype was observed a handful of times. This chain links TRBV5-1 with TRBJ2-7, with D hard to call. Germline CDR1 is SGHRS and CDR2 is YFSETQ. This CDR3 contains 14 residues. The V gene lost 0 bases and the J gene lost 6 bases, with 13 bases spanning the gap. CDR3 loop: CASSLVGGASEQYF. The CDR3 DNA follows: TGCGCCAGCAGCTTGGTTGGTGGTGCGAGCGAGCAGTACTTC. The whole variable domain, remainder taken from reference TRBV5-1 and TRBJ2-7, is KAGVTQTPRYLIKTRGQQVTLSCSPISGHRSVSWYQQTPGQGLQFLFEYFSETQRNKGNFPGRFSGRQFSNSRSEMNVSTLELGDSALYLCASSLVGGASEQYFGPGTRLTVT.

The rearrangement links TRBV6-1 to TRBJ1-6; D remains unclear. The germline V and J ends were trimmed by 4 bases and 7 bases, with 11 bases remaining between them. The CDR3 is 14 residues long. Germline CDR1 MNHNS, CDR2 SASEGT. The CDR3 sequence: CASSAQTGNSPLHF. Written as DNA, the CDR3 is TGTGCCAGCAGTGCCCAGACGGGAAATTCACCCCTCCACTTT.

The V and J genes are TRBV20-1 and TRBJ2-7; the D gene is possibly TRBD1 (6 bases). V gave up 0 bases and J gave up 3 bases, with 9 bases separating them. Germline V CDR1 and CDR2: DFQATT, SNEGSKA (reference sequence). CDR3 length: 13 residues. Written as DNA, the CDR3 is TGCAGTGCTAGAGATCTGGACAGCTACGAGCAGTACTTC. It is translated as CSARDLDSYEQYF.

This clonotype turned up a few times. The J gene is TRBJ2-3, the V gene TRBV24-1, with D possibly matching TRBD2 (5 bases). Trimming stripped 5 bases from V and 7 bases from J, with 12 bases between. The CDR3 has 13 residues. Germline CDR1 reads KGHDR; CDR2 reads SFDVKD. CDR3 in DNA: TGTGCCACCAGTGGGAATACGGGGTATACGCAGTATTTT. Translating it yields CATSGNTGYTQYF.

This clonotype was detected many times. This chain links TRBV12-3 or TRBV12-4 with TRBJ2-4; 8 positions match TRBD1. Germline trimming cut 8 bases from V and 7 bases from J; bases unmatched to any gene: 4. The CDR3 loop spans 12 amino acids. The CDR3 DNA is TGTGCCAGCCGGGACAGGTTGAACATTCAGTACTTC. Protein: CASRDRLNIQYF.

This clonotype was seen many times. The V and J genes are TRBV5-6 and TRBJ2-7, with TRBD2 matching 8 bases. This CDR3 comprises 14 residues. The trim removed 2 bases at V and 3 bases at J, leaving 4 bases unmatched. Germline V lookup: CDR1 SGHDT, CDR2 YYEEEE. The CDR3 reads CASSFRTSFYEQYF. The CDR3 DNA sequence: TGTGCCAGCAGCTTTAGGACTAGCTTCTACGAGCAGTACTTC.

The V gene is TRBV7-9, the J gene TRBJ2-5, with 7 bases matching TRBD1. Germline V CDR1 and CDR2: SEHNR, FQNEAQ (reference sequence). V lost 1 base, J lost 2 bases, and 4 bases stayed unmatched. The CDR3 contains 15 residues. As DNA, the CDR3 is TGTGCCAGCAGCTTAGGTGGACAGGAGCAAGAGACCCAGTACTTC. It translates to CASSLGGQEQETQYF.

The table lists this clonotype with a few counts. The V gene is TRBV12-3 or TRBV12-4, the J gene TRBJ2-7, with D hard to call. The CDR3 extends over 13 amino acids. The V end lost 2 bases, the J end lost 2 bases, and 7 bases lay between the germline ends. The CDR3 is CASSLILPYEQYF. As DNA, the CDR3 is TGTGCCAGCAGTTTAATACTACCCTACGAGCAGTACTTC.

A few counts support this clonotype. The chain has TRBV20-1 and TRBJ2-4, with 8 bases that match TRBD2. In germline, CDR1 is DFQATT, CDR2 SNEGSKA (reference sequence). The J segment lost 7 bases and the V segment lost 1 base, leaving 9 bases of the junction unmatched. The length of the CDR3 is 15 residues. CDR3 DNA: TGCAGTGCTAGAGCGCTGGGGGGACTAGGGAACATTCAGTACTTC. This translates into CSARALGGLGNIQYF.

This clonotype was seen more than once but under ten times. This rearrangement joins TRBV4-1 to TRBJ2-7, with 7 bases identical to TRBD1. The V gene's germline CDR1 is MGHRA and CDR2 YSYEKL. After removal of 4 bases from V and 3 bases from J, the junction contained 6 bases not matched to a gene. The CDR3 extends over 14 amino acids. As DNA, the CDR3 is TGCGCCAGCAGCCGGACAGGCCTCTTCTACGAGCAGTACTTC. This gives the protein CASSRTGLFYEQYF.

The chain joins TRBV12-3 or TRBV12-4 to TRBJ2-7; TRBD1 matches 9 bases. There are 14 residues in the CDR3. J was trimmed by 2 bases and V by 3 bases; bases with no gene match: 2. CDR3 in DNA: TGTGCCAGCAGTTTGGGGACAGGGCCCTACGAGCAGTACTTC. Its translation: CASSLGTGPYEQYF.

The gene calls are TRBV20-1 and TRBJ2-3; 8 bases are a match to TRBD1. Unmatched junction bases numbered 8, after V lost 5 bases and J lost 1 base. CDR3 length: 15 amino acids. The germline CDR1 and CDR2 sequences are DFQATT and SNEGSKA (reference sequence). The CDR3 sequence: CSAPNRGSRTDTQYF. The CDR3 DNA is TGCAGTGCTCCCAACAGGGGGAGTCGCACAGATACGCAGTATTTT.

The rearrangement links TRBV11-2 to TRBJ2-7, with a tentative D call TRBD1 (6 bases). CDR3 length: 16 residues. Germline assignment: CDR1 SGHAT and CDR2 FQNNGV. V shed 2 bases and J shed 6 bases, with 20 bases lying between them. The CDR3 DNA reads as TGTGCCAGCAGCTTACTAGGGGGATCCGCCCTTCCCGAGCAGTACTTC. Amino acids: CASSLLGGSALPEQYF. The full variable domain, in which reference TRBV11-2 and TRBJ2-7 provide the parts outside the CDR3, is EAGVAQSPRYKIIEKRQSVAFWCNPISGHATLYWYQQILGQGPKLLIQFQNNGVVDDSQLPKDRFSAERLKGVDSTLKIQPAKLEDSAVYLCASSLLGGSALPEQYFGPGTRLTVT.

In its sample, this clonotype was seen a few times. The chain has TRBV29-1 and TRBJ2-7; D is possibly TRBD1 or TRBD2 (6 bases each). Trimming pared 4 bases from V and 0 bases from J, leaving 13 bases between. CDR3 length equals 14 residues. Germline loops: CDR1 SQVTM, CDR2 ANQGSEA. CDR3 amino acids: CSVGGAGRSYEQYF. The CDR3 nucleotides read TGCAGCGTTGGGGGGGCAGGGCGCTCCTACGAGCAGTACTTC.

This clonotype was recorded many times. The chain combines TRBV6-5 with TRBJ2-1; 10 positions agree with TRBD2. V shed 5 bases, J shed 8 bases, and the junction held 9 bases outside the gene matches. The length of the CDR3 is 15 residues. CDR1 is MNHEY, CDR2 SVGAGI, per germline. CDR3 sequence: CASSLRSSGRHEQFF. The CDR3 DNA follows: TGTGCCAGCAGTCTTAGGTCTAGCGGGAGACATGAGCAGTTCTTC.

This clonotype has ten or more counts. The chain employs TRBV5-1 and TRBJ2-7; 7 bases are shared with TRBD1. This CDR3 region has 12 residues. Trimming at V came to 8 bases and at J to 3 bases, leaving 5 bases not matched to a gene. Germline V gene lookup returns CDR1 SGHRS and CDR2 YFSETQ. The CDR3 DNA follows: TGCGCCAGTAAGGGACAGTACTACGAGCAGTACTTC. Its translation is CASKGQYYEQYF.

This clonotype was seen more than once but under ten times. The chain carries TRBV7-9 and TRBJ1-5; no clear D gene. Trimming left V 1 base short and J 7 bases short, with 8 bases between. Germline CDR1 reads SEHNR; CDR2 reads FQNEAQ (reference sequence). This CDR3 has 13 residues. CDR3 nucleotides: TGTGCCAGCAGCTTAGACCAATTCCAGCCCCAGCATTTT. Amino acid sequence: CASSLDQFQPQHF.

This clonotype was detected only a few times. The CDR3 region is CASSLGGWTANQPQHF. As DNA, the CDR3 is TGTGCCAGCAGCTTAGGCGGATGGACAGCCAATCAGCCCCAGCATTTT. The rearrangement uses TRBV7-8 and TRBJ1-5; D possibly corresponds to TRBD1 (6 bases). The CDR3 has 16 amino acids. CDR1 is SGHVS and CDR2 is FQNEAQ in the germline V gene. Between the trimmed V and J ends, which lost 1 base and 3 bases, there was a span of 13 bases.

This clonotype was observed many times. CDR3 sequence reads: CASRYGTGTNQPQHF. CDR3 coding DNA: TGCGCCAGCAGGTACGGGACAGGGACTAATCAGCCCCAGCATTTT. This chain links TRBV5-1 with TRBJ1-5, with 9 bases fitting TRBD1. There are 15 residues in the CDR3. Germline V lookup: CDR1 SGHRS, CDR2 YFSETQ. With 5 bases clipped from V and 4 bases from J, the junction kept 7 bases outside the gene matches.

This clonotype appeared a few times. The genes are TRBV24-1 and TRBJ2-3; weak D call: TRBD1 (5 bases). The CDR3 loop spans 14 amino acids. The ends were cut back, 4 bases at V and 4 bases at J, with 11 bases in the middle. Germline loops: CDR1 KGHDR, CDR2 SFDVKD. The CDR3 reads CATSEGHLPDTQYF. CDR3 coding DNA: TGTGCCACCAGTGAGGGGCATCTTCCAGATACGCAGTATTTT.

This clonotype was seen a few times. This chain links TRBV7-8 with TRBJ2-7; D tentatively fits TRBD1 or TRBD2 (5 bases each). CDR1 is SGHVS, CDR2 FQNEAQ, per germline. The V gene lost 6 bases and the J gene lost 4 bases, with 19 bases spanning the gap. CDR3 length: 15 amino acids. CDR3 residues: CASSSRSGPQYEQYF. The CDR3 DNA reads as TGTGCCAGCAGTTCCAGATCGGGGCCCCAGTACGAGCAGTACTTC.

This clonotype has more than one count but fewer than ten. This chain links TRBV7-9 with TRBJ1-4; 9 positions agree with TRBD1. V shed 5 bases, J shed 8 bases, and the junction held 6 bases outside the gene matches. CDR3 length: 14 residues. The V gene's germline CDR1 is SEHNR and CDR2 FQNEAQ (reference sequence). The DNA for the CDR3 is TGTGCCAGCAGCGCGGACAGGGGCAGGGAAAAACTGTTTTTT. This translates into CASSADRGREKLFF.

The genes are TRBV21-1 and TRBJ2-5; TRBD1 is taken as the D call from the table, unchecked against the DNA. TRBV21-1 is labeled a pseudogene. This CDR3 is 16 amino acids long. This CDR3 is CASSKERTGQQETQYF. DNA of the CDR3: TGTGCCAGCAGCAAAGAAAGGACAGGGCAACAAGAGACCCAGTACTTC.

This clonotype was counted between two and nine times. In nucleotides, the CDR3 is TGTGCCAGTAGGGCGGGACTTTTACAAGAGACCCAGTACTTC. It yields the protein CASRAGLLQETQYF. The V call is TRBV27, the J call TRBJ2-5; perhaps TRBD2 as D (6 bases). This CDR3 has 14 amino acids. Trimming removed 9 bases at V and 2 bases at J, with 16 bases between. CDR1 is MNHEY, CDR2 SMNVEV, per germline (reference sequence).

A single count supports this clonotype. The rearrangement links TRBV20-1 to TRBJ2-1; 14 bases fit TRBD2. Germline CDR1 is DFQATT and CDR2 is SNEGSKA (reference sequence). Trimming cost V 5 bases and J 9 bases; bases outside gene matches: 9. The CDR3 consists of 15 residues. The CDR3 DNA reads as TGCAGTGCTTTAAGGGGACTAGCGGGAGTTGGTGAGCAGTTCTTC. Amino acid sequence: CSALRGLAGVGEQFF.

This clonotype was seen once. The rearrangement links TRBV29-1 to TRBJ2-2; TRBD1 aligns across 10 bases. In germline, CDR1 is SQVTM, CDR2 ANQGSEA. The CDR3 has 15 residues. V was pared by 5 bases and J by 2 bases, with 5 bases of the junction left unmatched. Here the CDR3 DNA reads TGCAGCGTTCCCCGGGACAGGGGTAACACCGGGGAGCTGTTTTTT. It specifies CSVPRDRGNTGELFF.

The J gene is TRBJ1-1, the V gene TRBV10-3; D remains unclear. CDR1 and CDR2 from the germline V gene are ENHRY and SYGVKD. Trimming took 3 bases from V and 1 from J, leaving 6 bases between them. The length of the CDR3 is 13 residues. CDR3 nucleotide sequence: TGTGCCATCAGTGAATTTCAGAACACTGAAGCTTTCTTT. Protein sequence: CAISEFQNTEAFF.